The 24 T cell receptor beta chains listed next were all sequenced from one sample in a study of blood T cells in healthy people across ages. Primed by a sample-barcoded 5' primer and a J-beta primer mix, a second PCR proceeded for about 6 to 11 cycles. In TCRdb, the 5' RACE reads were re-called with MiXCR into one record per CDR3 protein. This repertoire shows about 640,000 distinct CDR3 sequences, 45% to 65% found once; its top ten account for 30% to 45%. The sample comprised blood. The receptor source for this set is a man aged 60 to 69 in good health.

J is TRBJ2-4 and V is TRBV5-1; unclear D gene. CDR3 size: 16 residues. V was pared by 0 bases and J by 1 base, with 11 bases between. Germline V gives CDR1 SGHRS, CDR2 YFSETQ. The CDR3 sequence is CASSLGVGTAKNIQYF. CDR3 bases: TGCGCCAGCAGCTTGGGTGTGGGAACGGCCAAAAACATTCAGTACTTC.

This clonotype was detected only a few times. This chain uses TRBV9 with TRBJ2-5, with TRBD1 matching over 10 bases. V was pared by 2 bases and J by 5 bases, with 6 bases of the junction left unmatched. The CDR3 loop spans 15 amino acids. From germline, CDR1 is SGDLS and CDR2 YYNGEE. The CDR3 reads CASSVGTGVVETQYF. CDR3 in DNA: TGTGCCAGCAGCGTCGGGACAGGGGTCGTCGAGACCCAGTACTTC.

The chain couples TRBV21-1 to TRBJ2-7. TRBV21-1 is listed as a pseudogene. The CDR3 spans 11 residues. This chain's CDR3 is CASSLPSEQYF. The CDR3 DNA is TGTGCCAGCAGCCTCCCCTCCGAGCAGTACTTC.

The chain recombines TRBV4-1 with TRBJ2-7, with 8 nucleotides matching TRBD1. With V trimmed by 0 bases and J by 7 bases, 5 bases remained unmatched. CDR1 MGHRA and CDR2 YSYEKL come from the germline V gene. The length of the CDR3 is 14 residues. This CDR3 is CASSQEDRVGEQYF. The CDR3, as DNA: TGCGCCAGCAGCCAAGAGGACAGGGTTGGGGAGCAGTACTTC.

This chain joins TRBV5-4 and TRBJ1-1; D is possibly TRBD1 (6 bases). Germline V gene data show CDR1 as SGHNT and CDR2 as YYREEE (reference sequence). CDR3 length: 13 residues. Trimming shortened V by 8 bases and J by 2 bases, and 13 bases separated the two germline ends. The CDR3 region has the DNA TGTGCCAGTAGACGGGACACCAACACTGAAGCTTTCTTT. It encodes CASRRDTNTEAFF.

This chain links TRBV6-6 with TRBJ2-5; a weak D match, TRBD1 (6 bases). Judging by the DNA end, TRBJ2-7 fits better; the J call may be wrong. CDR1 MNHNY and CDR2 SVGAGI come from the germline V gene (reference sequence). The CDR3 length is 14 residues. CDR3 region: CASSPGRGRDEQYF. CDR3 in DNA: TGTGCCAGCAGTCCCGGCAGGGGTAGGGACGAGCAGTACTTC.

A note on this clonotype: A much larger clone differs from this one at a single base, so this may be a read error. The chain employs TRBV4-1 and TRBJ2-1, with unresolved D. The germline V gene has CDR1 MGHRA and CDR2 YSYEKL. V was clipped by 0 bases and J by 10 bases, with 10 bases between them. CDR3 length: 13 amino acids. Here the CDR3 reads CASSQEPRYEQFF. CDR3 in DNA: TGCGCCAGCAGCCAAGAGCCCAGATACGAGCAGTTCTTC.

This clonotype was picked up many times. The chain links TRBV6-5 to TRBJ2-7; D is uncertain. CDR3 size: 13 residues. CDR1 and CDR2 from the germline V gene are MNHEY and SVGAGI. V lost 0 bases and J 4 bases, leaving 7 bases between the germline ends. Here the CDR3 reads CASSYSASYEQYF. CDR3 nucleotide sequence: TGTGCCAGCAGTTACTCAGCGTCATACGAGCAGTACTTC.

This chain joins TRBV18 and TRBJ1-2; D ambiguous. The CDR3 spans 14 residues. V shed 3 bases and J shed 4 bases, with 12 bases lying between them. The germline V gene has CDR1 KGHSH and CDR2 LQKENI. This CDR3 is CASSPSEAFYGYTF. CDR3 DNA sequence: TGTGCCAGCTCACCGTCTGAGGCCTTCTATGGCTACACCTTC.

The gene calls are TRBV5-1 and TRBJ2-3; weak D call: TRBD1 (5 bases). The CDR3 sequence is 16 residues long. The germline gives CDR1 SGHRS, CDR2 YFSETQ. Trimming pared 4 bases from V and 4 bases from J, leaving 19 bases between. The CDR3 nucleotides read TGCGCCAGCAGCCGAGAGAACAAGGGGTCGGCAGATACGCAGTATTTT. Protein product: CASSRENKGSADTQYF. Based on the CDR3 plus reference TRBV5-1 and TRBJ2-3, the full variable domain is KAGVTQTPRYLIKTRGQQVTLSCSPISGHRSVSWYQQTPGQGLQFLFEYFSETQRNKGNFPGRFSGRQFSNSRSEMNVSTLELGDSALYLCASSRENKGSADTQYFGPGTRLTVL.

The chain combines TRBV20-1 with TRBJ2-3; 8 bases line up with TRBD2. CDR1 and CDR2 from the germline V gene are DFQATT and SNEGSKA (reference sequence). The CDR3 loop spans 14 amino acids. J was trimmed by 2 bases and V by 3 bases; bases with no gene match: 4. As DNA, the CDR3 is TGCAGTGCTAGGGACGGGGGGGCCACAGATACGCAGTATTTT. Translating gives CSARDGGATDTQYF.

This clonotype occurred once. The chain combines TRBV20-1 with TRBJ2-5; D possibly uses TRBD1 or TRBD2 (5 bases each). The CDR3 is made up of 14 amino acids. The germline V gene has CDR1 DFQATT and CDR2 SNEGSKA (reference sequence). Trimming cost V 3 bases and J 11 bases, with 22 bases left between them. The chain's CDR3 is CSASRRGHDNEQYF. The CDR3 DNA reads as TGCAGTGCTAGTCGTCGGGGCCACGACAATGAGCAGTACTTC.

CDR3 DNA sequence: TGTGCCAGCAGTGCGCCAGAGAACTATGGCTACACCTTC. Its protein product is CASSAPENYGYTF. This chain uses TRBV2 with TRBJ1-2, with D uncertain. Germline V gives CDR1 SNHLY, CDR2 FYNNEI. CDR3 length: 13 amino acids. V shed 4 bases and J shed 2 bases, with 8 bases lying between them.

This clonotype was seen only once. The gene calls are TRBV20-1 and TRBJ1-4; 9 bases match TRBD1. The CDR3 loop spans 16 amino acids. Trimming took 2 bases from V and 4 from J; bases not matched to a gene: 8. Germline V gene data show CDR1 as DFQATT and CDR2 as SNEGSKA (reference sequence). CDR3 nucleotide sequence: TGCAGTGCTAGACCTCCAGGGACAGGGAGTAATGAAAAACTGTTTTTT. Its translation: CSARPPGTGSNEKLFF.

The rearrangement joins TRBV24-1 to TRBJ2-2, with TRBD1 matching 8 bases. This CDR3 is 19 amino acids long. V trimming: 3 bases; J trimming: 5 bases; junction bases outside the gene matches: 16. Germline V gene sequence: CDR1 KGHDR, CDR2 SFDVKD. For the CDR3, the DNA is TGTGCCACCAGTGATCCCATCCACCCAGGGGGCATATCGACCGGGGAGCTGTTTTTT. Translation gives CATSDPIHPGGISTGELFF.

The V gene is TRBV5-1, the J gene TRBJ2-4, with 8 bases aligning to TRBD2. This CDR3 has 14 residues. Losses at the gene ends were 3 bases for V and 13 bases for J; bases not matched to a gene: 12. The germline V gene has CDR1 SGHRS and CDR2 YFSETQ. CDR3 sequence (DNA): TGCGCCAGCAGCTCGATTAGCGGGGTAGGAGAGCAGTACTTC. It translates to CASSSISGVGEQYF.

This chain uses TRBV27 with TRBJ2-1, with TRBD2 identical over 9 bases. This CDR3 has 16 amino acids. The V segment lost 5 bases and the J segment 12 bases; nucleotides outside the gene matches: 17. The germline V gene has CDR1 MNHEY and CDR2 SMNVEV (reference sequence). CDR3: CASSLAGQAGGYGQFF. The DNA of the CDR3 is TGTGCCAGCAGTCTCGCGGGTCAAGCGGGGGGTTATGGGCAGTTCTTC.

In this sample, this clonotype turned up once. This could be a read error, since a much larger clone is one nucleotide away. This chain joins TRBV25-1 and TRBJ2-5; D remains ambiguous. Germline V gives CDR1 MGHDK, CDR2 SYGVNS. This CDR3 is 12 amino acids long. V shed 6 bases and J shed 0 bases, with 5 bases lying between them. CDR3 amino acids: CASSFHQETQYF. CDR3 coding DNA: TGTGCCAGCAGCTTCCACCAAGAGACCCAGTACTTC.

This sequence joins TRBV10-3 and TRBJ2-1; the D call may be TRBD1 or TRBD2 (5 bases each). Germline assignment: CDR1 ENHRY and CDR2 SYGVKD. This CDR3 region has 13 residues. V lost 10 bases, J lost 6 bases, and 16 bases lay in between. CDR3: CATEAGTTNEQFF. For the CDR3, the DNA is TGTGCCACCGAAGCCGGGACCACCAATGAGCAGTTCTTC.

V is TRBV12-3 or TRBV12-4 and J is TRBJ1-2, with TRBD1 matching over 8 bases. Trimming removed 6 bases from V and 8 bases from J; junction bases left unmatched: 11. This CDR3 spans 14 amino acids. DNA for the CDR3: TGTGCCAGCAGGCCCGACAGGGGCGCATGGGGCTACACCTTC. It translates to CASRPDRGAWGYTF.

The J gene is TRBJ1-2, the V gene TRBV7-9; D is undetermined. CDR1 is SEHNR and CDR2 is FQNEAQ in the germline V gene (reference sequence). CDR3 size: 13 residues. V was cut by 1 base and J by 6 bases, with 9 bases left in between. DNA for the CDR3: TGTGCCAGCAGCTTAGGGGCCTCCCATGGCTACACCTTC. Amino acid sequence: CASSLGASHGYTF.

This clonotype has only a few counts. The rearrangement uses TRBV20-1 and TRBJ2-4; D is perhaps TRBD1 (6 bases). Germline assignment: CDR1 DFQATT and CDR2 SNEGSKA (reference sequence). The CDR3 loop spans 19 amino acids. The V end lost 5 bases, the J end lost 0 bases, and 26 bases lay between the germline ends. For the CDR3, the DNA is TGCAGTGCTGTACCCGTCAGGGGAAAGGAATCCCTAGCCAAAAACATTCAGTACTTC. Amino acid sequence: CSAVPVRGKESLAKNIQYF.

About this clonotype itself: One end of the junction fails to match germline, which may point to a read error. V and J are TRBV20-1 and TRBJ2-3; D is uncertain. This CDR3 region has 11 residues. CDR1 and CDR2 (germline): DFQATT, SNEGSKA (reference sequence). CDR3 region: CTPRNGDTRYF. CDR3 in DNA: TGCACCCCACGGAATGGGGATACGCGGTATTTT.

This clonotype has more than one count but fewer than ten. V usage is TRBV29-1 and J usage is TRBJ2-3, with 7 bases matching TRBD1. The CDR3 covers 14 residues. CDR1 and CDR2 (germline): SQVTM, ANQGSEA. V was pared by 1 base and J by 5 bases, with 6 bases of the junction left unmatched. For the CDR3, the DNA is TGCAGCGTTGAAGGACAGGGAGTATTAGATACGCAGTATTTT. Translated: CSVEGQGVLDTQYF.